This TCR beta chain was identified during a study of shared clonotypes between healthy human individuals (dated by TCRdb to 2018 to 2021). Notes on the research overall: The cohort included three men and a couple of women between 18 and 49 years of age. To increase sequencing depth and limit assay-specific biases, TCR repertoire library preparation and sequencing were carried out by different laboratories using diverse techniques. For each donor, CD4 naive and CD4 memory were each run on three plates, CD8 naive on two plates, and CD8 memory on one plate. Leukapheresis yielded between about 0.94 and 10 billion PBMCs per donor. To estimate repertoire size and how much clonotype sharing occurs between individuals, the study deeply sequenced the blood TCR repertoires of roughly 5 healthy adults. Summary of the overall study and its limitations: Across a few donors, approximately 5% of naive CD4, approximately 3.6% of naive CD8, 2.3% of memory CD4, and under 0.45% of memory CD8 clonotypes were shared. Because the study included a small number of donors, the genetic and exposure-history diversity represented was limited. Sampling was restricted to blood, and TCR repertoires in tissues likely differ from the TCR repertoires found in blood. Larger estimated clonotype richness was generally found for naive subsets than for memory subsets. Based on pairwise subsampling, the degree of clonotype sharing among donors was expected to be affected by sequencing depth. Even with the large sequencing depth, rarefaction of the sorted-subset datasets indicated that sequencing was incomplete. Clonotypes shared by all four sorted-subset donors showed higher generation probabilities than non-shared clonotypes.

Using the deep immunoSEQ assay, multiplex PCR amplified TCR CDR3 regions from genomic DNA. Extracted genomic DNA from each cell subset was distributed evenly across all wells of several immunoSEQ 96-well plates, and each plate was treated as a replicate. For sorted subsets, each replicate PCR was loaded with around 200 ng genomic DNA, equivalent to some 31,000 T cell genomes. The purified libraries were quantified using a Qubit 3.0 fluorometer, sized with a Bioanalyzer 2100, and then quantified again using the KAPA Library Quantification kit. A separate single-read 150-cycle Illumina NextSeq 550 flow cell was used to sequence each immunoSEQ 96-well plate. On the authors' methods: Because only junctional sequences without quality scores were contained in the immunoSEQ output, filtering matching that applied to full-length reads could not be performed. Sequences were annotated with PyIR, a Python wrapper for IgBLAST v1.9, using IMGT germline references to assign V/J genes and CDR3. Reads were removed for weak V/J assignments (E-value above 1e-6), missing CDR3, stop codons, out-of-frame junctions, or ambiguous translated residues. V3J clonotypes were defined as sequences sharing the same inferred V gene, J gene, and CDR3 amino acid sequence. To compute the percentage overlap between repertoires, the number of shared unique clonotypes was divided by the size of the smaller repertoire. Richness of each repertoire was evaluated using RTK rarefaction, the Chao1 estimator, and Recon v2.1 estimates of unobserved clonotypes. Generation probabilities were computed with OLGA for all TCRbeta clonotypes obtained by the gDNA method from several donors. Sourced from immuneACCESS, this table was stored by TCRdb with only in-frame sequences that have V and J called. A share of the clones is absent; for the studies checked, an unresolved V gene accounts for under half, and the remainder has no known explanation. The DNA gave D and trimming, while V, J and clone size come from that table. The sample records 2 million to 2.5 million clones, more than 85% of which are singletons. The ten largest clonotypes hold 0.39% of the sample.

The CDR3 sequence holds 15 residues, the cysteine and phenylalanine included. CDR3 DNA is the only sequence kept; it has 45 bases, read in frame from the first base. In the germline V gene, CDR1 corresponds to KGHSH and CDR2 to LQKENI. Cut back by 0 bases and 0 bases, the V and J ends lie 6 bases apart. As concerns this clone: The specificity of this receptor is unknown. Base quality data are lacking; no much larger clone is found one base away.

The donors were healthy, HIV-negative adults with no recently reported acute infections or vaccinations. Only Caucasian adults living in Nashville, Tennessee, USA were represented among the donors. Magnetic negative selection was used to enrich CD4+ T cells, after which naive cells were positively selected on CD45RA and the negative fraction became the memory subset. Blood was obtained by leukapheresis, after which PBMCs were separated by Ficoll-Histopaque density gradient centrifugation and cryopreserved in liquid nitrogen vapor phase. Analytical flow cytometry was used to check the purity and quantity of every magnetically sorted T cell population. From each sorted fraction, genomic DNA was isolated and quantified by UV absorbance on a Nanodrop 2000c.

The sequence joins TRBV18 to TRBJ1-3; confidence is insufficient to name the D gene. The sequenced sample consisted of naive CD4+ T cells from PBMCs. According to the study, the label for this sample's cell subset or site signals: CD45RA+ positively selected. The TCR originated in a man aged 18 to 35 in good health. Some clones in this sample may be carry-over from other donors' samples. The DNA sequence follows: TGTGCCAGCTCACCACCGGGAGTCTCTGGAAACACCATATATTTT. Its protein reads: CASSPPGVSGNTIYF. The reference TRBV18 and TRBJ1-3 proteins fill in what lies around the CDR3, so the full variable domain reads NAGVMQNPRHLVRRRGQEARLRCSPMKGHSHVYWYRQLPEEGLKFMVYLQKENIIDESGMPKERFSAEFPKEGPSILRIQQVVRGDSAAYFCASSPPGVSGNTIYFGEGSWLTVV.